The next 10 T cell receptor beta chains were all read from a single sample in a study of beta chain features in type 1 diabetes. General study results and limits: Moderate but significant shortening of TCRB CDR3s was recorded in all four CD4+ subsets from Type 1 diabetes patients.

These TCRs' antigens remain unknown. Expressed TCRB transcripts were sequenced because the entire RNA isolate underwent reverse transcription. Assay: immunoSEQ multiplex PCR; the TCRdb copy retains only in-frame clones and omits some. The sample lists approximately 160,000 clones, around 63% occurring once. The source material was naive CD4+ T cells from blood. Receptors originate from a man aged 25-40 years with type 1 diabetes.

This chain connects TRBV9 to TRBJ1-4; 7 nucleotides align to TRBD1. CDR3 size: 15 residues. The germline gives CDR1 SGDLS, CDR2 YYNGEE. V lost 0 bases to trimming and J lost 6 bases; unmatched junction nucleotides: 5. As DNA, the CDR3 is TGTGCCAGCAGCGTAGGACAGGGATTAGATGAAAAACTGTTTTTT. This sequence encodes CASSVGQGLDEKLFF.

The genes are TRBV30 and TRBJ1-5; D is possibly TRBD1 (5 bases). Deletions cut 1 base from V and 0 bases from J, with 7 bases between. Germline loops: CDR1 GTSNPN, CDR2 SVGIG (reference sequence). This CDR3 has 14 amino acids. The CDR3, as DNA: TGTGCCTGGAGTGGCGACAGTAGCAATCAGCCCCAGCATTTT. The encoded protein is CAWSGDSSNQPQHF.

The chain has TRBV29-1 and TRBJ1-2; the D is unclear. This CDR3 is built from 12 residues. Germline CDR1 is SQVTM and CDR2 is ANQGSEA. Trimming removed 4 bases at V and 4 bases at J, with 10 bases between. The CDR3 region is CSVAGRGYGYTF. CDR3 nucleotide sequence: TGCAGCGTTGCCGGACGGGGCTATGGCTACACCTTC.

This chain uses TRBV25-1 with TRBJ1-4; D unclear. Between the trimmed V and J ends, which lost 6 bases and 9 bases, there was a span of 17 bases. This CDR3 contains 14 residues. Germline V CDR1 and CDR2: MGHDK, SYGVNS. The CDR3 reads CASSDGRRGKKLFF. CDR3 nucleotides: TGTGCCAGCAGCGATGGACGGCGTGGGAAAAAACTGTTTTTT. The full variable domain, with the rest looked up from reference TRBV25-1 and TRBJ1-4, is EADIYQTPRYLVIGTGKKITLECSQTMGHDKMYWYQQDPGMELHLIHYSYGVNSTEKGDLSSESTVSRIRTEHFPLTLESARPSHTSQYLCASSDGRRGKKLFFGSGTQLSVL.

This chain uses TRBV7-9 with TRBJ2-3, with D tentatively TRBD1 or TRBD2 (6 bases each). Germline V lookup: CDR1 SEHNR, CDR2 FQNEAQ (reference sequence). V was pared by 6 bases and J by 1 base, with 14 bases between. The CDR3 has 15 residues. CDR3 coding DNA: TGTGCCAGCAGTTTTCGGGGGCTGGGCACAGATACGCAGTATTTT. Translation: CASSFRGLGTDTQYF.

The rearrangement links TRBV7-2 to TRBJ2-1; D is possibly TRBD1 or TRBD2 (6 bases each). CDR1 is SGHTA and CDR2 is FQGNSA in the germline V gene. V shed 1 base and J shed 8 bases, with 9 bases lying between them. CDR3 length: 13 amino acids. The CDR3 protein is CASSLVGGDEQFF. CDR3 nucleotides: TGTGCCAGCAGCTTAGTGGGGGGCGATGAGCAGTTCTTC.

V and J are TRBV9 and TRBJ1-6, with 10 bases fitting TRBD1. With V trimmed by 0 bases and J by 10 bases, 7 bases remained unmatched. This CDR3 spans 16 amino acids. CDR1 and CDR2 (germline): SGDLS, YYNGEE. CDR3 coding DNA: TGTGCCAGCAGCGTAGCGGCTGGGACAGGGGTATCACCCCTCCACTTT. Residues: CASSVAAGTGVSPLHF.

V gene TRBV11-2 combines with J gene TRBJ2-3, with unresolved D. V was shortened by 3 bases and J by 2 bases, with 9 bases between the two germline ends. The CDR3 is 14 residues long. The germline gives CDR1 SGHAT, CDR2 FQNNGV. The CDR3 bases are TGTGCCAGCAGCTTGGGGATCATCACAGATACGCAGTATTTT. Residues: CASSLGIITDTQYF.

This sequence joins TRBV5-4 and TRBJ2-3; 10 bases fit TRBD2. This CDR3 spans 16 amino acids. Germline lookup yields CDR1 SGHNT and CDR2 YYREEE (reference sequence). The ends lost 2 bases at V and 3 bases at J; junction bases unmatched: 6. CDR3 amino acids: CASSFLAGGQTDTQYF. CDR3 DNA sequence: TGTGCCAGCAGCTTTTTAGCGGGGGGACAGACAGATACGCAGTATTTT. Combining the CDR3 with reference TRBV5-4 and TRBJ2-3 gives the whole variable domain ETGVTQSPTHLIKTRGQQVTLRCSSQSGHNTVSWYQQALGQGPQFIFQYYREEENGRGNFPPRFSGLQFPNYSSELNVNALELDDSALYLCASSFLAGGQTDTQYFGPGTRLTVL.

V gene TRBV20-1 combines with J gene TRBJ1-2; D is undetermined. The V gene's germline CDR1 is DFQATT and CDR2 SNEGSKA (reference sequence). This CDR3 has 11 residues. V shed 1 base and J shed 3 bases, with 3 bases lying between them. CDR3 in DNA: TGCAGTGCTAGAGGCCACTATGGCTACACCTTC. This gives the protein CSARGHYGYTF.